A single sample gave rise to the 8 T cell receptor beta chains below, sequenced in a study of T cells expressing NK-cell markers (dated by TCRdb to the early 2020s). Library method: 5' RACE. TCRdb lists the instrument as Illumina HiSeq 2000. TCRdb reprocessed the public reads and reports one entry per CDR3 protein sequence, without DNA. This sample's listing comprises 500,000 to 600,000 distinct CDR3 sequences. Clones ranked in the top ten supply less than 4.5% of the sample. The sequencing input was blood T cells: a sorted CD56 or NKG2C T cell subset, CD4+ or CD8+ T cells, or bulk PBMC T cells (not recorded which). The source of these receptors is a man between 18 and 29 years old in good health. Donor details come from another sample of the same person, matched by shared clones.

The V and J genes are TRBV11-2 and TRBJ1-5. Per the germline V gene, CDR1 is SGHAT and CDR2 is FQNNGV. CDR3 length: 15 residues. The CDR3 is CASSLSHGTNQPQHF.

This chain connects TRBV2 to TRBJ2-1; TCRdb's D call of TRBD2 is untestable without DNA. This CDR3 region has 21 residues. Germline V gives CDR1 SNHLY, CDR2 FYNNEI. CDR3 in amino acids: CASSEALEGDGSSSSYNEQFF.

The chain couples TRBV5-5 to TRBJ1-2; TCRdb picks TRBD1, but there is no DNA to check that call. The CDR3 runs 16 residues. Per germline, CDR1 SGHKS and CDR2 YYEKEE (reference sequence). The CDR3 is CASSLGGSGGLYGYTF.

The chain employs TRBV18 and TRBJ2-7. Germline CDR1 is KGHSH and CDR2 is LQKENI. The CDR3 is 13 residues long. The CDR3 sequence: CASSQHPIYEQYF.

The V call is TRBV6-1, the J call TRBJ2-7; TCRdb calls TRBD2, which cannot be checked without DNA. Germline V gene sequence: CDR1 MNHNS, CDR2 SASEGT. This CDR3 is 14 amino acids long. CDR3 loop: CASSSGSSSYEQYF.

The chain uses TRBV24-1 and TRBJ2-5; checking the TCRdb D call of TRBD2 is not possible without DNA. This CDR3 has 15 amino acids. Germline V lookup: CDR1 KGHDR, CDR2 SFDVKD. CDR3 sequence: CATSETSGREETQYF.

The rearrangement uses TRBV4-1 and TRBJ2-2; TCRdb names TRBD1, which stays unverified in the absence of DNA. The germline gives CDR1 MGHRA, CDR2 YSYEKL. The CDR3 is made up of 17 amino acids. This chain's CDR3 is CASSQDTDRRYTGELFF.

This chain joins TRBV4-1 and TRBJ2-5; the D call from TCRdb, TRBD2, cannot be confirmed without DNA. Germline values: CDR1 MGHRA, CDR2 YSYEKL. CDR3 length: 17 residues. CDR3 in amino acids: CASSQTETSGRQETQYF.